Below, 6 T cell receptor beta chains from the same sample are listed, as sequenced in a study of T cells in Graves' hyperthyroidism and ophthalmopathy. Researchers took RNA transcripts and amplified the TCR beta CDR3 regions from them. Using the HTBI primer set, a first-round RT-PCR was run on the TCR CDR3. TCRdb recomputed calls from the multiplex PCR reads with MiXCR, one row per CDR3 protein. The sample carries over 400,000 distinct CDR3 sequences, less than 25% recorded once. The source material was blood. The receptors were sampled from a woman aged 70-85 years with Graves' ophthalmopathy.

This chain links TRBV7-2 with TRBJ2-7; 7 nucleotides agree with TRBD1. Per the germline V gene, CDR1 is SGHTA and CDR2 is FQGNSA. V trimming: 7 bases; J trimming: 3 bases; junction bases outside the gene matches: 12. CDR3 length equals 15 residues. The DNA for the CDR3 is TGTGCCAGCAACCCGACAGGGTTTAATCTCTACGAGCAGTACTTC. Protein: CASNPTGFNLYEQYF.

This clonotype was seen a single time. This chain joins TRBV3-1 and TRBJ1-2; D unresolved. This CDR3 spans 16 amino acids. Germline lookup yields CDR1 LGHDT and CDR2 YNNKEL (reference sequence). V lost 5 bases and J 0 bases, leaving 16 bases between the germline ends. CDR3 sequence (DNA): TGTGCCAGCAGCTGGGAAATGGTCACCTCTAACTATGGCTACACCTTC. Its protein is CASSWEMVTSNYGYTF. The full variable domain, its missing parts supplied by reference TRBV3-1 and TRBJ1-2, is DTAVSQTPKYLVTQMGNDKSIKCEQNLGHDTMYWYKQDSKKFLKIMFSYNNKELIINETVPNRFSPKSPDKAHLNLHINSLELGDSAVYFCASSWEMVTSNYGYTFGSGTRLTVV.

This clonotype was found many times. V and J are TRBV6-6 and TRBJ1-6; D uncertain. The germline V gene has CDR1 MNHNY and CDR2 SVGAGI (reference sequence). Trimming took 2 bases from V and 7 from J, leaving 9 bases between them. The CDR3 totals 14 residues. The CDR3 loop reads CASSYREGNSPLHF. The DNA for the CDR3 is TGTGCCAGCAGTTACAGGGAAGGGAATTCACCCCTCCACTTT.

The table lists this clonotype with many counts. The chain couples TRBV28 to TRBJ1-1; TRBD1 is a possible D gene (5 bases). The CDR3 contains 16 residues. Germline CDR1 reads MDHEN; CDR2 reads SYDVKM. The V end was cut by 6 bases, the J end by 4 bases, with 21 bases between. The CDR3 DNA sequence: TGTGCCAGCAGCCCCGGGGGGGGATGGGTTGGCACTGAAGCTTTCTTT. It specifies CASSPGGGWVGTEAFF.

Many counts were recorded for this clonotype. The chain has TRBV3-1 and TRBJ2-7, with D tentatively TRBD1 or TRBD2 (5 bases each). The germline CDR1 and CDR2 sequences are LGHDT and YNNKEL (reference sequence). Trimming took 2 bases from V and 6 from J, leaving 8 bases between them. The CDR3 has 12 residues. The CDR3 here is CASSQSGGEQYF. CDR3 nucleotide sequence: TGTGCCAGCAGCCAATCTGGGGGCGAGCAGTACTTC.

On this clonotype: This could be a read error, since a much larger clone is one nucleotide away. The rearrangement joins TRBV7-6 to TRBJ2-7; TRBD1 aligns across 7 bases. Germline CDR1 is SGHVS and CDR2 is FNYEAQ. The trim removed 0 bases at V and 1 base at J, leaving 3 bases unmatched. This CDR3 comprises 15 residues. The CDR3 loop reads CASSLAETGSYEQYF. In nucleotides, the CDR3 is TGTGCCAGCAGCTTAGCCGAGACAGGGTCCTACGAGCAGTACTTC.